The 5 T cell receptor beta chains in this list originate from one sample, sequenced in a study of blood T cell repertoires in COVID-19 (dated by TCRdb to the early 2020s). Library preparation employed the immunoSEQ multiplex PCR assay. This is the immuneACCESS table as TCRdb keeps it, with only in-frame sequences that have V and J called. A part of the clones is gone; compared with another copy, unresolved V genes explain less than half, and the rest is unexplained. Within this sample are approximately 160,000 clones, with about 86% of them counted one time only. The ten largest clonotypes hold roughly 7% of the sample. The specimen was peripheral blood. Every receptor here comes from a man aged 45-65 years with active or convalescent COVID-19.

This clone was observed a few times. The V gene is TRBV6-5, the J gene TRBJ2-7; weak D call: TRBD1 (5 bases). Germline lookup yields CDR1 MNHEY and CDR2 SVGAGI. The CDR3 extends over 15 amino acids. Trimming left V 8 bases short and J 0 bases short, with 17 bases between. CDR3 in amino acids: CASALQELTSYEQYF. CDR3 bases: TGTGCCAGCGCTTTACAGGAGCTCACCTCCTACGAGCAGTACTTC.

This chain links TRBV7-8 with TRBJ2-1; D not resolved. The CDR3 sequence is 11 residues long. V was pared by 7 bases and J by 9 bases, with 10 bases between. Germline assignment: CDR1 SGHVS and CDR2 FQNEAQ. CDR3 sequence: CASIRSGEQFF. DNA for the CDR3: TGTGCCAGCATCCGTTCCGGTGAGCAGTTCTTC.

The CDR3 sequence is CASSPKTGGTETQYF. CDR3 DNA: TGTGCCAGCTCACCAAAGACAGGGGGGACAGAGACCCAGTACTTC. The J gene is TRBJ2-5, the V gene TRBV18; 9 bases line up with TRBD1. The CDR3 has 15 residues. Germline CDR1 reads KGHSH; CDR2 reads LQKENI. V was clipped by 2 bases and J by 4 bases; unmatched bases: 5.

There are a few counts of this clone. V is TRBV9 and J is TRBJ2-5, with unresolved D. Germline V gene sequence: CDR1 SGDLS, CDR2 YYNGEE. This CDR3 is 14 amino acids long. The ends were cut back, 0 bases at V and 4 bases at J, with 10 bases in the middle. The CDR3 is CASSVAAPRETQYF. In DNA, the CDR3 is TGTGCCAGCAGCGTAGCGGCACCTAGAGAGACCCAGTACTTC.

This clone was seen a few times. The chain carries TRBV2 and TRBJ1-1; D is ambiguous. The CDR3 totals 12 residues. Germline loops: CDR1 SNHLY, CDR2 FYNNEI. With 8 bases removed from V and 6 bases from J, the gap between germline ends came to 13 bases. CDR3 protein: CASRSGGAEAFF. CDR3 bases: TGTGCCAGCCGATCAGGAGGCGCTGAAGCTTTCTTT.